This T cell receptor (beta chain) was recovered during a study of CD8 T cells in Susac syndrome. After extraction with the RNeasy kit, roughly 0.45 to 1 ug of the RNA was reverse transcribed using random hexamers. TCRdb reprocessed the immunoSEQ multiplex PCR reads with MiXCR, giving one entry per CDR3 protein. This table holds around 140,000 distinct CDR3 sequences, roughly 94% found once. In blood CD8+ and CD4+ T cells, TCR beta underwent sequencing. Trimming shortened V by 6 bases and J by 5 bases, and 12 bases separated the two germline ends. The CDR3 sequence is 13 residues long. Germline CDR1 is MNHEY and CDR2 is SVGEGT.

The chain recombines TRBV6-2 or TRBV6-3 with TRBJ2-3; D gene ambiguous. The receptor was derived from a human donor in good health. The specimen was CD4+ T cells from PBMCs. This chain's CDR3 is CASRPSNRDTQYF. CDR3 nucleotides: TGTGCCAGCAGGCCATCAAACAGAGATACGCAGTATTTT.